This T cell receptor (beta chain) was documented in a study of OX40 agonist ivuxolimab in advanced cancers. Study-level background: The patients received agonistic anti-OX40 (CD134) antibody ivuxolimab.

The method was immunoSEQ multiplex PCR; TCRdb's version includes in-frame clones alone and lacks a portion of them. The sample records tens of thousands of clones, 91% being singletons. This receptor was taken from an adult with an advanced solid tumor such as melanoma, head and neck, liver or kidney cancer. The material was CD4+ or CD8+ T cells sorted from blood, obtained in a trial of the OX40 agonist ivuxolimab.

The CDR3 DNA sequence: TGCGCCAGCCGGACTAGCGGGAGTGAGACCCAGTACTTC. This codes for CASRTSGSETQYF. The chain combines TRBV5-1 with TRBJ2-5, with TRBD2 identical over 13 bases. Trimming took 7 bases from V and 5 from J; bases not matched to a gene: 2. CDR1 is SGHRS, CDR2 YFSETQ, per germline. The CDR3 is 13 amino acids.